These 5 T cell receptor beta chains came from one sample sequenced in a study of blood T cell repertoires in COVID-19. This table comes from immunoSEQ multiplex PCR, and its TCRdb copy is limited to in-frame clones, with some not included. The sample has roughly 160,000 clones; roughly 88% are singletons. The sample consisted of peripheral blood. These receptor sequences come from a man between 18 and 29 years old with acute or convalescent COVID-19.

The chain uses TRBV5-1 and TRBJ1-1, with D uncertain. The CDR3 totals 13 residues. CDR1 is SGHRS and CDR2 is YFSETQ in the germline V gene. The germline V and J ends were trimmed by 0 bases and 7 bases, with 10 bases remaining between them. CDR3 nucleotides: TGCGCCAGCAGCTTGGCTACGGCAGGTGAAGCTTTCTTT. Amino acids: CASSLATAGEAFF. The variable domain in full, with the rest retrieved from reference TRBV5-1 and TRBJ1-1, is KAGVTQTPRYLIKTRGQQVTLSCSPISGHRSVSWYQQTPGQGLQFLFEYFSETQRNKGNFPGRFSGRQFSNSRSEMNVSTLELGDSALYLCASSLATAGEAFFGQGTRLTVV.

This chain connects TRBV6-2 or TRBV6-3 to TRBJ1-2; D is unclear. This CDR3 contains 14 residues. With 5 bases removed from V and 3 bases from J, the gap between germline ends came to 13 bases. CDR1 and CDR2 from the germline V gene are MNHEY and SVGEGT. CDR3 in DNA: TGTGCCAGCAGTCAGCGGGGTGGGGACTATGGCTACACCTTC. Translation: CASSQRGGDYGYTF.

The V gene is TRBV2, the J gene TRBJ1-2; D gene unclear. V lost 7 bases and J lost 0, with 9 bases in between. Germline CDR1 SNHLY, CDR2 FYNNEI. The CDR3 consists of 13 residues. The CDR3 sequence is CASKVATNYGYTF. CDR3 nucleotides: TGTGCCAGCAAAGTAGCGACTAACTATGGCTACACCTTC. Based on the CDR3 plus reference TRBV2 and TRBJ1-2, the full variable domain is EPEVTQTPSHQVTQMGQEVILRCVPISNHLYFYWYRQILGQKVEFLVSFYNNEISEKSEIFDDQFSVERPDGSNFTLKIRSTKLEDSAMYFCASKVATNYGYTFGSGTRLTVV.

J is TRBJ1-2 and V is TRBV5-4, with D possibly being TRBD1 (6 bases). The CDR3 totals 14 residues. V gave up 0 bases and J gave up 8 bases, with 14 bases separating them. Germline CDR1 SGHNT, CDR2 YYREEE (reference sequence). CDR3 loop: CASSLDRDPYGYTF. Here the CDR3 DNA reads TGTGCCAGCAGCTTGGACAGGGACCCCTACGGCTACACCTTC.

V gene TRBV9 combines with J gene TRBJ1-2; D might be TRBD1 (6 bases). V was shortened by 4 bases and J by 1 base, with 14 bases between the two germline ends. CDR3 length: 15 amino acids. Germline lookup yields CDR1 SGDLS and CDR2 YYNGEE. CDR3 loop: CASSLSDRFNYGYTF. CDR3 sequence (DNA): TGTGCCAGCAGCTTATCAGACAGGTTTAACTATGGCTACACCTTC. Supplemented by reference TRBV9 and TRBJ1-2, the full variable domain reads DSGVTQTPKHLITATGQRVTLRCSPRSGDLSVYWYQQSLDQGLQFLIQYYNGEERAKGNILERFSAQQFPDLHSELNLSSLELGDSALYFCASSLSDRFNYGYTFGSGTRLTVV.